These T cell receptor beta chains were read from a single sample in a study of shared clonotypes between healthy human individuals. Here immunoSEQ multiplex PCR was the method, and the copy in TCRdb shows in-frame clones only, minus some. The sample holds around 2,000,000 clones, 90% to 95% seen once. Sequenced input: naive CD4+ T cells sorted from blood. The receptors originated from a man between 18 and 35 years old in good health. The CDR3 runs from the conserved cysteine through the conserved F or W. D genes are given only for firm matches.

j_gene,v_gene,d_gene,CDR3aa,CDR3nt
TRBJ2-1,TRBV5-6,TRBD1,CASSMTGGNEQFF,TGTGCCAGCAGCATGACAGGGGGCAATGAGCAGTTCTTC
TRBJ2-1,TRBV5-1,-,CASSLAGVGTNEQFF,TGCGCCAGCAGCTTGGCCGGGGTGGGGACCAATGAGCAGTTCTTC
TRBJ2-7,TRBV5-6,-,CASSLVGTVDEQYF,TGTGCCAGCAGCTTGGTAGGGACGGTGGACGAGCAGTACTTC
TRBJ2-6,TRBV5-4,-,CASSLSVSGANVLTF,TGTGCCAGCAGCTTGTCCGTCTCTGGGGCCAACGTCCTGACTTTC
TRBJ1-2,TRBV18,-,CASSPPFPLANYGYTF,TGTGCCAGCTCACCACCTTTCCCGTTGGCTAACTATGGCTACACCTTC
TRBJ2-2,TRBV11-2,-,CASRRGQDTTGELFF,TGTGCCAGCAGAAGAGGGCAAGATACCACCGGGGAGCTGTTTTTT
TRBJ2-5,TRBV4-1,TRBD2,CASSRTSGGAQETQYF,TGCGCCAGCAGCCGGACTAGCGGGGGGGCGCAAGAGACCCAGTACTTC
TRBJ2-1,TRBV5-4,-,CATQRSSAARTEQFF,TGTGCCACCCAAAGGTCTAGCGCAGCCAGGACTGAGCAGTTCTTC
TRBJ2-1,TRBV7-2,-,CASSNEELLQYEQFF,TGTGCCAGTAGTAACGAGGAGCTCCTACAATATGAGCAGTTCTTC
TRBJ2-6,TRBV21-1,-,CASSSDGGGRDSGANVLTF,TGTGCCAGCAGCTCCGATGGTGGAGGAAGAGACTCTGGGGCCAACGTCCTGACTTTC
TRBJ2-1,TRBV16,-,CASSQSRGYNEQFF,TGTGCCAGCAGCCAATCAAGGGGGTACAATGAGCAGTTCTTC
TRBJ1-5,TRBV19,-,CASSILMGVGNQPQHF,TGTGCCAGTAGTATTCTTATGGGTGTAGGCAATCAGCCCCAGCATTTT
TRBJ1-5,TRBV6-5,-,CASRTGPNSNQPQHF,TGTGCCAGCAGGACGGGACCGAATAGCAATCAGCCCCAGCATTTT
TRBJ2-2,TRBV7-9,-,CASSLRPAANTGELFF,TGTGCCAGCAGCTTAAGGCCAGCGGCGAACACCGGGGAGCTGTTTTTT
TRBJ2-7,TRBV30,-,CAWSFRGGHEQYF,TGTGCCTGGAGTTTTAGGGGGGGCCACGAGCAGTACTTC
TRBJ1-5,TRBV7-9,-,CASSLAGGPNNQPQHF,TGTGCCAGCAGCTTAGCGGGGGGGCCTAACAATCAGCCCCAGCATTTT